This T cell receptor (beta chain) derives from a study of shared clonotypes between healthy human individuals. An approximately 200 ng quantity of DNA, roughly 30,000 T cell genomes, went into the sorted-subset replicate PCRs. Sequenced by immunoSEQ multiplex PCR; TCRdb stores in-frame clones only, minus some. The table records under 2.5 million clones, around 93% of them present only once. The sample taken for sequencing was naive CD4+ T cells from PBMCs. Subset in this sample: CD45RA+ positively selected. This TCR derives from a man younger than 30 in good health. Some clones in this sample may be carry-over from other donors' samples.

This CDR3 reads CASSLVFVSTALEKLFF. The CDR3, as DNA: TGTGCCAGCAGCTTAGTTTTTGTGTCGACCGCACTCGAAAAACTGTTTTTT. This chain connects TRBV7-9 to TRBJ1-4; D ambiguous. This CDR3 comprises 17 residues. The germline V gene has CDR1 SEHNR and CDR2 FQNEAQ (reference sequence). V was shortened by 1 base and J by 8 bases, with 20 bases between the two germline ends.